This passage covers 7 T cell receptor beta chains from one sample sequenced in a study of shared clonotypes between healthy human individuals. The repertoire was sequenced with immunoSEQ multiplex PCR; TCRdb's copy has only in-frame clones and lacks some. Here the sample spans about 1.5 million clones, about 98% being singletons. Material for sequencing was naive CD4+ T cells sorted from blood. Subset defined: CD45RA+ positively selected. These TCRs come from a man aged 25 to 40 in good health.

The rearrangement joins TRBV11-2 to TRBJ2-1; TRBD2 aligns across 8 bases. Trimming removed 1 base from V and 7 bases from J; junction bases left unmatched: 9. Germline V lookup: CDR1 SGHAT, CDR2 FQNNGV. The CDR3 is 16 residues long. CDR3 bases: TGTGCCAGCAGCTTAGGGACCCGGGGGGGCTGGAATGAGCAGTTCTTC. Its translation: CASSLGTRGGWNEQFF.

The rearrangement uses TRBV19 and TRBJ1-1, with TRBD1 matching over 9 bases. V lost 5 bases to trimming and J lost 6 bases; unmatched junction nucleotides: 7. CDR1 is LNHDA, CDR2 SQIVND, per germline (reference sequence). The CDR3 has 14 residues. For the CDR3, the DNA is TGTGCCAGTAGTGTAACAGGGGGCGATTCTGAAGCTTTCTTT. It is translated as CASSVTGGDSEAFF.

The chain has TRBV6-1 and TRBJ2-1; 7 bases line up with TRBD2. Germline CDR1 MNHNS, CDR2 SASEGT. The CDR3 loop spans 16 amino acids. V lost 4 bases to trimming and J lost 0 bases; unmatched junction nucleotides: 6. For the CDR3, the DNA is TGTGCCAGCAGTGCCGCAACTAGCGCCTCCTACAATGAGCAGTTCTTC. Residues: CASSAATSASYNEQFF.

This sequence joins TRBV19 and TRBJ2-1; TRBD2 aligns across 12 bases. Losses at the gene ends were 6 bases for V and 2 bases for J; bases not matched to a gene: 11. There are 18 residues in the CDR3. Germline assignment: CDR1 LNHDA and CDR2 SQIVND (reference sequence). The CDR3, as DNA: TGTGCCAGTAGCCCCCGGGCTAGCGGGAGGGTCACCTACAATGAGCAGTTCTTC. This translates into CASSPRASGRVTYNEQFF. Complete variable domain (other parts from reference TRBV19 and TRBJ2-1): DGGITQSPKYLFRKEGQNVTLSCEQNLNHDAMYWYRQDPGQGLRLIYYSQIVNDFQKGDIAEGYSVSREKKESFPLTVTSAQKNPTAFYLCASSPRASGRVTYNEQFFGPGTRLTVL.

The J gene is TRBJ2-1, the V gene TRBV11-2; TRBD2 agrees at 13 bases. Trimming took 5 bases from V and 9 from J; bases not matched to a gene: 10. Looked up from germline, CDR1 is SGHAT and CDR2 is FQNNGV. The CDR3 spans 16 residues. CDR3 protein: CASSARTSGSRSEQFF. DNA for the CDR3: TGTGCCAGCAGCGCCCGGACTAGCGGGAGTAGGAGTGAGCAGTTCTTC.

The chain joins TRBV5-5 to TRBJ2-5; unclear D gene. V was shortened by 4 bases and J by 5 bases, with 21 bases between the two germline ends. CDR1 is SGHKS and CDR2 is YYEKEE in the germline V gene (reference sequence). The CDR3 is 16 amino acids. The CDR3 bases are TGTGCCAGCAGCCGGGCCCCGGACCCAATTCTCGAGACCCAGTACTTC. It is translated as CASSRAPDPILETQYF.

In regard to this clone: This sample also contains other DNA sequences that code for the same CDR3. The chain uses TRBV18 and TRBJ1-1; D may be TRBD1 (6 bases). This CDR3 is 15 amino acids long. Per germline, CDR1 KGHSH and CDR2 LQKENI. V lost 3 bases, J lost 0 bases, and 11 bases lay in between. The CDR3 protein is CASSPGGHLNTEAFF. CDR3 in DNA: TGTGCCAGCTCACCGGGGGGACACCTGAACACTGAAGCTTTCTTT.